These T cell receptor beta chains were read from a single sample in a study of blood T cell repertoires in COVID-19. Produced via immunoSEQ multiplex PCR; TCRdb's table is partial and in-frame only. The sample consists of some 110,000 clones, under 80% of them appearing once. Sequencing was carried out using peripheral blood. Receptors were obtained from a man between 45 and 60 years old with acute or convalescent COVID-19. Both conserved end residues are part of each CDR3. A D gene is named only where the DNA matches it firmly. The listing skips clone size in some rows; elsewhere it reads once, few, many or a size class.

CDR3 protein: CASSLAAGGRPDTQYF
CDR3 DNA: TGTGCCAGCAGCTTAGCGGCGGGGGGGCGCCCAGATACGCAGTATTTT
D gene: TRBD2
J gene: TRBJ2-3
clone size: .
V gene: TRBV7-3

CDR3 protein: CASSLLGEGAAKNIQYF
CDR3 DNA: TGCGCCAGCAGCCTCCTTGGCGAGGGCGCGGCCAAAAACATTCAGTACTTC
D gene: .
J gene: TRBJ2-4
clone size: .
V gene: TRBV4-1

CDR3 protein: CASSPSGTGTEKLFF
CDR3 DNA: TGCGCCAGCAGCCCATCCGGGACAGGGACTGAAAAACTGTTTTTT
D gene: TRBD1
J gene: TRBJ1-4
clone size: .
V gene: TRBV4-1

CDR3 protein: CASRLAGVHTGELFF
CDR3 DNA: TGTGCCAGCAGACTAGCGGGAGTCCACACCGGGGAGCTGTTTTTT
D gene: TRBD2
J gene: TRBJ2-2
clone size: .
V gene: TRBV28

CDR3 protein: CASSPPSGSAGGRDTQYF
CDR3 DNA: TGTGCCAGCAGCCCCCCTTCAGGCTCAGCGGGAGGCAGAGATACGCAGTATTTT
D gene: TRBD2
J gene: TRBJ2-3
clone size: .
V gene: TRBV7-9

CDR3 protein: CASSLYRASNTEAFF
CDR3 DNA: TGTGCCAGCAGTCTTTACAGGGCCTCGAACACTGAAGCTTTCTTT
D gene: .
J gene: TRBJ1-1
clone size: .
V gene: TRBV27

CDR3 protein: CASESGSSYNEQFF
CDR3 DNA: TGTGCCAGTGAAAGCGGGAGTTCCTACAATGAGCAGTTCTTC
D gene: TRBD2
J gene: TRBJ2-1
clone size: .
V gene: TRBV19

CDR3 protein: CASSLQGQGFNEQYF
CDR3 DNA: TGTGCCAGCAGCTTACAAGGACAGGGGTTCAACGAGCAGTACTTC
D gene: TRBD1
J gene: TRBJ2-7
clone size: few
V gene: TRBV7-9

CDR3 protein: CASSGGLAGDEQYF
CDR3 DNA: TGTGCCAGCTCCGGAGGACTAGCGGGAGACGAGCAGTACTTC
D gene: TRBD2
J gene: TRBJ2-7
clone size: .
V gene: TRBV18

CDR3 protein: CASSWKTGVDSPLHF
CDR3 DNA: TGTGCCAGCAGCTGGAAGACAGGGGTTGATTCACCCCTCCACTTT
D gene: TRBD1
J gene: TRBJ1-6
clone size: .
V gene: TRBV7-3

CDR3 protein: CASLGTPDRETQYF
CDR3 DNA: TGTGCCAGTCTAGGGACACCGGATAGAGAGACCCAGTACTTC
D gene: .
J gene: TRBJ2-5
clone size: .
V gene: TRBV5-6

CDR3 protein: CASSLVLAGSYEQYF
CDR3 DNA: TGTGCCAGCAGCTTAGTTCTAGCGGGCTCCTACGAGCAGTACTTC
D gene: TRBD2
J gene: TRBJ2-7
clone size: .
V gene: TRBV7-9

CDR3 protein: CASSLLALGSQGSYEQYF
CDR3 DNA: TGTGCCAGCAGTTTATTGGCCCTTGGTAGTCAGGGCTCCTACGAGCAGTACTTC
D gene: .
J gene: TRBJ2-7
clone size: .
V gene: TRBV27

CDR3 protein: CASSVDDRGFRSFF
CDR3 DNA: TGTGCCAGCAGCGTAGACGACAGGGGTTTTAGATCTTTCTTT
D gene: TRBD1
J gene: TRBJ1-1
clone size: .
V gene: TRBV9

CDR3 protein: CASSPSEGLAGAGYIQYF
CDR3 DNA: TGTGCCAGCAGCCCCTCTGAAGGACTAGCGGGGGCGGGGTACATTCAGTACTTC
D gene: TRBD2
J gene: TRBJ2-4
clone size: .
V gene: TRBV7-8

CDR3 protein: CASSKDSLYFTDTQYF
CDR3 DNA: TGTGCCAGTAGTAAGGACAGCCTGTATTTCACAGATACGCAGTATTTT
D gene: .
J gene: TRBJ2-3
clone size: .
V gene: TRBV19

CDR3 protein: CSVVTPEKQYF
CDR3 DNA: TGCAGCGTTGTGACGCCGGAGAAGCAGTATTTT
D gene: .
J gene: TRBJ2-3
clone size: .
V gene: TRBV29-1

CDR3 protein: CASSPRLQGGGYGYTF
CDR3 DNA: TGTGCCAGCAGCCCCCGGTTACAGGGTGGAGGTTATGGCTACACCTTC
D gene: .
J gene: TRBJ1-2
clone size: .
V gene: TRBV11-2

CDR3 protein: CASSVAGGETQYF
CDR3 DNA: TGTGCCAGCAGCGTAGCGGGGGGGGAGACCCAGTACTTC
D gene: TRBD2
J gene: TRBJ2-5
clone size: few
V gene: TRBV9

CDR3 protein: CATRVAEKRNEQFF
CDR3 DNA: TGTGCCACCCGTGTGGCGGAAAAACGGAATGAGCAGTTCTTC
D gene: .
J gene: TRBJ2-1
clone size: few
V gene: TRBV5-8

CDR3 protein: CASSDPNENEQFF
CDR3 DNA: TGTGCCAGCAGTGATCCAAACGAGAATGAGCAGTTCTTC
D gene: .
J gene: TRBJ2-1
clone size: .
V gene: TRBV2

CDR3 protein: CASSLGPRRTNEKLFF
CDR3 DNA: TGTGCCAGCAGCCTGGGGCCACGTAGAACTAATGAAAAACTGTTTTTT
D gene: .
J gene: TRBJ1-4
clone size: once
V gene: TRBV28

CDR3 protein: CASSTFGGKETQYF
CDR3 DNA: TGTGCCAGTAGTACTTTCGGCGGGAAGGAGACCCAGTACTTC
D gene: .
J gene: TRBJ2-5
clone size: .
V gene: TRBV19

CDR3 protein: CASTWDREGETQYF
CDR3 DNA: TGTGCCAGCACCTGGGACAGGGAGGGAGAGACCCAGTACTTC
D gene: TRBD1
J gene: TRBJ2-5
clone size: .
V gene: TRBV9

CDR3 protein: CASSLSPGQNLNYGYTF
CDR3 DNA: TGCGCCAGCAGCCTTTCGCCGGGACAGAACTTAAACTATGGCTACACCTTC
D gene: TRBD1
J gene: TRBJ1-2
clone size: .
V gene: TRBV4-1

CDR3 protein: CATRDILDEKLFF
CDR3 DNA: TGCGCCACCCGGGACATTCTCGATGAAAAACTGTTTTTT
D gene: .
J gene: TRBJ1-4
clone size: .
V gene: TRBV5-1

CDR3 protein: CSVSDSYNQPQHF
CDR3 DNA: TGCAGCGTTAGCGACAGTTACAATCAGCCCCAGCATTTT
D gene: .
J gene: TRBJ1-5
clone size: .
V gene: TRBV29-1

CDR3 protein: CASSLDRPSAGELFF
CDR3 DNA: TGCGCCAGCAGCTTGGACAGGCCCTCGGCCGGGGAGCTGTTTTTT
D gene: .
J gene: TRBJ2-2
clone size: .
V gene: TRBV5-1

CDR3 protein: CASKEMVNEQFF
CDR3 DNA: TGTGCCAGCAAGGAGATGGTTAATGAGCAGTTCTTC
D gene: .
J gene: TRBJ2-1
clone size: .
V gene: TRBV7-9

CDR3 protein: CAWSPSSYEQYF
CDR3 DNA: TGTGCCTGGAGCCCTAGCTCCTACGAGCAGTACTTC
D gene: .
J gene: TRBJ2-7
clone size: .
V gene: TRBV30

CDR3 protein: CASSYRASGRADTQYF
CDR3 DNA: TGTGCCAGCAGTTACAGAGCTAGCGGGAGGGCAGATACGCAGTATTTT
D gene: TRBD2
J gene: TRBJ2-3
clone size: once
V gene: TRBV6-5

CDR3 protein: CASSVATEDQPQHF
CDR3 DNA: TGTGCCAGCAGCGTAGCGACAGAAGATCAGCCCCAGCATTTT
D gene: .
J gene: TRBJ1-5
clone size: few
V gene: TRBV9

CDR3 protein: CASSAPTRSSGNTIYF
CDR3 DNA: TGTGCCAGCAGTGCCCCGACTCGAAGCTCTGGAAACACCATATATTTT
D gene: .
J gene: TRBJ1-3
clone size: .
V gene: TRBV6-1

CDR3 protein: CASSLDERRGNTEAFF
CDR3 DNA: TGCGCCAGCAGCTTGGATGAACGACGGGGGAACACTGAAGCTTTCTTT
D gene: .
J gene: TRBJ1-1
clone size: .
V gene: TRBV5-1

CDR3 protein: CASSPGGSDTQYF
CDR3 DNA: TGTGCCAGCAGCCCCGGGGGGTCAGATACGCAGTATTTT
D gene: TRBD2
J gene: TRBJ2-3
clone size: .
V gene: TRBV7-3

CDR3 protein: CASSSRDRETQNEKLFF
CDR3 DNA: TGTGCCAGCAGCAGCCGGGACAGGGAAACCCAAAATGAAAAACTGTTTTTT
D gene: TRBD1
J gene: TRBJ1-4
clone size: once
V gene: TRBV7-9

CDR3 protein: CASSPLLGQPPGGQYF
CDR3 DNA: TGCGCCAGCAGCCCATTGCTAGGACAGCCACCCGGAGGTCAGTACTTC
D gene: .
J gene: TRBJ2-4
clone size: .
V gene: TRBV4-1

CDR3 protein: CASSYSAGGRANEQFF
CDR3 DNA: TGTGCCAGCAGTTACTCGGCGGGAGGTCGGGCCAATGAGCAGTTCTTC
D gene: TRBD2
J gene: TRBJ2-1
clone size: .
V gene: TRBV6-2/TRBV6-3

CDR3 protein: CATSDLQTGVNSNQPQHF
CDR3 DNA: TGTGCCACCAGTGATCTGCAGACAGGGGTCAATAGCAATCAGCCCCAGCATTTT
D gene: TRBD1
J gene: TRBJ1-5
clone size: .
V gene: TRBV24-1

CDR3 protein: CASSPVDSRLGSPLHF
CDR3 DNA: TGTGCCAGCTCACCGGTTGACAGCCGATTGGGCTCACCCCTCCACTTT
D gene: .
J gene: TRBJ1-6
clone size: .
V gene: TRBV18

CDR3 protein: CASSPGLAGMFYNEQFF
CDR3 DNA: TGTGCCAGCAGCCCGGGACTAGCGGGGATGTTCTACAATGAGCAGTTCTTC
D gene: TRBD2
J gene: TRBJ2-1
clone size: .
V gene: TRBV5-8

CDR3 protein: CASSPQASYYGYTF
CDR3 DNA: TGTGCCAGCAGCCCCCAAGCGAGCTACTATGGCTACACCTTC
D gene: .
J gene: TRBJ1-2
clone size: .
V gene: TRBV5-6

CDR3 protein: CASKTGASEAFF
CDR3 DNA: TGTGCCAGCAAGACAGGGGCGAGTGAAGCTTTCTTT
D gene: TRBD1
J gene: TRBJ1-1
clone size: few
V gene: TRBV25-1

CDR3 protein: CSASSAGTGATGELFF
CDR3 DNA: TGCAGTGCTAGTTCCGCCGGGACAGGGGCGACCGGGGAGCTGTTTTTT
D gene: TRBD1
J gene: TRBJ2-2
clone size: .
V gene: TRBV20-1